A selection of T cell receptor beta chains follows, all from one sample in a study of cytomegalovirus exposure and HLA in healthy donors. TCRdb's table, derived via immunoSEQ multiplex PCR, lists solely in-frame clones and lacks some. In the table there are about 150,000 clones, around three quarters of which are singletons. The sample comprised PBMCs. The receptors were gathered from a man aged 30 to 39 in good health. Each CDR3 is given with its conserved first and last residue. D genes are given only for firm matches. A row's size may be missing; if present it is once, few, many or a size class.

D	V	size	J	DNA	CDR3
TRBD2	TRBV15	NA	TRBJ2-7	TGTGCCACCAGCAGAGACCGACTAGCGGCCTACGAGCAGTACTTC	CATSRDRLAAYEQYF
NA	TRBV7-9	NA	TRBJ1-5	TGTGCCAGCAGCTTAGGGGAGGGGTGGCCCCAGCATTTT	CASSLGEGWPQHF
TRBD1	TRBV7-8	NA	TRBJ1-4	TGTGCCAGCAGCTCGGACAGGGGGCAGGATGAAAAACTGTTTTTT	CASSSDRGQDEKLFF
NA	TRBV5-1	NA	TRBJ2-1	TGCGCCAGCAGCTTGGGGCAGGGTACCTACAATGAGCAGTTCTTC	CASSLGQGTYNEQFF
TRBD2	TRBV5-1	NA	TRBJ2-7	TGCGCCAGCAGCTTGGTCGGAGCGGGACGTTCCTACGAGCAGTACTTC	CASSLVGAGRSYEQYF
NA	TRBV29-1	once	TRBJ2-3	TGCAGCGTCCGGGGCGCGGGATTAACAGATACGCAGTATTTT	CSVRGAGLTDTQYF
NA	TRBV15	NA	TRBJ1-1	TGTGCCACCAGCAGAGAACCGGGGGTTGGCACTGAAGCTTTCTTT	CATSREPGVGTEAFF
TRBD1	TRBV5-1	NA	TRBJ1-2	TGCGCCAGCAGCCGGAGGGCCCCGGGACAGGGAGATGGCGACACCTTC	CASSRRAPGQGDGDTF
TRBD2	TRBV4-1	NA	TRBJ2-1	TGCGCCAGCAGCCGGTCTGGATTAGCGGGCGATTACAATGAGCAGTTCTTC	CASSRSGLAGDYNEQFF
NA	TRBV7-9	NA	TRBJ2-1	TGTTCCAGCACCCTTGTTGTGAATGAGCAGTTCTTC	CSSTLVVNEQFF
TRBD1	TRBV5-1	NA	TRBJ2-3	TGCGCCAGCAGTTTACCAGACAGGGCCCTCACAGATACGCAGTATTTT	CASSLPDRALTDTQYF
NA	TRBV2	NA	TRBJ2-5	TGTGCCAGCAGTGATGCTCTGGGGTTAGGGGAAGAGACCCAGTACTTC	CASSDALGLGEETQYF
TRBD1	TRBV18	NA	TRBJ1-3	TGTGCCAGCTCACCCTACCGGGACAGGGAGGACACCATATATTTT	CASSPYRDREDTIYF
NA	TRBV25-1	NA	TRBJ1-1	TGTGCCAGCAGTGATGGCCAGGGGCTGAACACTGAAGCTTTCTTT	CASSDGQGLNTEAFF
TRBD1	TRBV9	NA	TRBJ2-1	TGTGCCAGCAGCGGAACCCGGGACAGGGGGCGGAATGAGCAGTTCTTC	CASSGTRDRGRNEQFF
NA	TRBV28	NA	TRBJ2-7	TGTGCCAGCAGAAACGGACAGCCTGACGTCTACGAGCAGTACTTC	CASRNGQPDVYEQYF
NA	TRBV7-3	NA	TRBJ2-3	TGTGCCAGCAGCACTACCCACACAGATACGCAGTATTTT	CASSTTHTDTQYF
TRBD1	TRBV5-8	few	TRBJ1-5	TGTGCCAGCAGCAGACAGGGGAGCAATCAGCCCCAGCATTTT	CASSRQGSNQPQHF
TRBD2	TRBV7-3	NA	TRBJ2-1	TGTGCCAGCAGCTCACCGGGACTAGCTTCTCCCAATGAGCAGTTCTTC	CASSSPGLASPNEQFF
TRBD2	TRBV5-1	once	TRBJ2-7	TGCGCCAGCAGCGGAACTAGCGGAACCTACGAGCAGTACTTC	CASSGTSGTYEQYF
TRBD1	TRBV9	once	TRBJ1-5	TGTGCCAGCAGCGTAGGGGACAGGGAAGGGCAGCCCCAGCATTTT	CASSVGDREGQPQHF
TRBD2	TRBV7-9	once	TRBJ2-2	TGTGCCAGCAGCCCAGGACTAGCGGGAGAAACCGGGGAGCTGTTTTTT	CASSPGLAGETGELFF
TRBD1	TRBV11-2	NA	TRBJ2-7	TGTGCCAGCAGCGACCGGGACAGGGGGAGGTACGAGCAGTACTTC	CASSDRDRGRYEQYF
NA	TRBV10-1	NA	TRBJ2-1	TGCGCCAGCGGCTCGGGGCGGGAAGGAGAGCAGTTCTTC	CASGSGREGEQFF
NA	TRBV28	NA	TRBJ2-7	TGTGCCAGCAGTTCCCGGGACTACGAGCAGTACTTC	CASSSRDYEQYF
TRBD2	TRBV5-1	few	TRBJ2-7	TGCGCCAGCGGGACTAGCTACTACGAGCAGTACTTC	CASGTSYYEQYF
NA	TRBV4-1	NA	TRBJ2-7	TGCGCCAGCAGCCCGTCCGAGTACGAGCAGTACTTC	CASSPSEYEQYF
NA	TRBV9	NA	TRBJ1-1	TGTGCCAGCAGCGTAGGGAATCAGGGATACACTGAAGCTTTCTTT	CASSVGNQGYTEAFF
NA	TRBV29-1	NA	TRBJ2-3	TGCAGCGTTGATTTAGGGAGAAGCACAGATACGCAGTATTTT	CSVDLGRSTDTQYF
NA	TRBV6-5	NA	TRBJ2-7	TGTGCCAGCAGTTCCCGCAGGGGGGTGGGGTACGAGCAGTACTTC	CASSSRRGVGYEQYF
NA	TRBV4-1	NA	TRBJ2-2	TGCGCCAGCAGCCAAGGGGTTGGGTTAGGGGACACCGGGGAGCTGTTTTTT	CASSQGVGLGDTGELFF
TRBD1	TRBV7-9	NA	TRBJ1-5	TGTGCCAGCAGCCACACAGGGGGCTACACAAATCAGCCCCAGCATTTT	CASSHTGGYTNQPQHF